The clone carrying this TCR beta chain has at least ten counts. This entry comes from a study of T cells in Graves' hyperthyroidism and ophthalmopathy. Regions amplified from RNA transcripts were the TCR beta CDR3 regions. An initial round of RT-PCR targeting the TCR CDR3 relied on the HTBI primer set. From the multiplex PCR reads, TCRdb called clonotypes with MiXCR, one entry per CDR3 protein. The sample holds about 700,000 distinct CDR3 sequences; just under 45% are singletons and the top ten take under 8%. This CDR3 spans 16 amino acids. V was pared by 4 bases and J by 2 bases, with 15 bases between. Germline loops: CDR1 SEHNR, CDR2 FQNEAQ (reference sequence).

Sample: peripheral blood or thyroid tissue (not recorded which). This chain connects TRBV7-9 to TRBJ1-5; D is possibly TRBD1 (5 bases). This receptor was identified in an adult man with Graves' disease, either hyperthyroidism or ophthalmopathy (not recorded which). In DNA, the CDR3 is TGTGCCAGCAGCTCCACCGCGCGGGGGGGCAATCAGCCCCAGCATTTT. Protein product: CASSSTARGGNQPQHF. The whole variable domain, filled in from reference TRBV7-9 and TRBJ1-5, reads DTGVSQNPRHKITKRGQNVTFRCDPISEHNRLYWYRQTLGQGPEFLTYFQNEAQLEKSRLLSDRFSAERPKGSFSTLEIQRTEQGDSAMYLCASSSTARGGNQPQHFGDGTRLSIL.